This is a list of T cell receptor beta chains from one sample in a study of radiotherapy plus CTLA-4 blockade in lung cancer. Profiled with immunoSEQ multiplex PCR; TCRdb holds only in-frame clones, not every one. Of roughly 80,000 clones listed, around 81% were seen once; the top ten hold 3.5% to 4.5%. The source material was peripheral blood, sampled from a patient treated with radiotherapy plus ipilimumab. These receptors all stem from a human donor with non-small cell lung cancer who had a partial response to radiotherapy plus ipilimumab. Some clones in this sample may be carry-over from other donors' samples. Both conserved end residues are part of each CDR3. The D gene is left open where the match is weak. Rows may omit the clone size; those that give it use once, few, many or a size class.

>TRBD2|.|TRBJ2-3|TRBV13
CASSSLAGGLSTDTQYF
TGTGCCAGCAGCTCGCTAGCGGGGGGGCTGAGCACAGATACGCAGTATTTT
>TRBD2|.|TRBJ2-3|TRBV11-1
CASSAGLVGDTDTQYF
TGTGCCAGCAGCGCGGGACTAGTTGGTGATACAGATACGCAGTATTTT
>TRBD2|.|TRBJ2-5|TRBV7-2
CASRPAGGRQETQYF
TGTGCCAGCCGTCCCGCGGGGGGGCGCCAAGAGACCCAGTACTTC
>TRBD2|.|TRBJ2-7|TRBV10-3
CAISPGLAGDEQYF
TGTGCCATCAGTCCTGGACTAGCGGGAGACGAGCAGTACTTC
>TRBD1|.|TRBJ1-5|TRBV6-6
CASSPTYRGEQPQHF
TGTGCCAGCAGTCCTACTTACAGGGGGGAACAGCCCCAGCATTTT
>.|.|TRBJ2-1|TRBV7-9
CASSKSLSMIGRFF
TGTGCCAGCAGCAAAAGCCTAAGTATGATCGGGAGGTTCTTC
>TRBD1|.|TRBJ2-6|TRBV6-1
CASSTGGSGANVLTF
TGTGCCAGCAGTACAGGGGGCTCTGGGGCCAACGTCCTGACTTTC
>.|once|TRBJ1-5|TRBV19
CASRQDSNQPQHF
TGTGCCAGTAGACAGGATAGCAATCAGCCCCAGCATTTT
>TRBD2|.|TRBJ2-1|TRBV5-1
CASAGGVPYNEQFF
TGCGCCAGCGCGGGGGGGGTGCCCTACAATGAGCAGTTCTTC
>TRBD1|.|TRBJ2-2|TRBV7-2
CASSTRQGAVGELFF
TGTGCCAGCAGCACTAGACAGGGGGCTGTCGGGGAGCTGTTTTTT
>TRBD2|.|TRBJ2-1|TRBV6-6
CASQGRGVYNEQFF
TGTGCCAGCCAGGGGCGGGGGGTATACAATGAGCAGTTCTTC
>.|.|TRBJ1-2|TRBV7-2
CASSLGGPYGYTF
TGTGCCAGCAGCTTAGGAGGGCCCTATGGCTACACCTTC
>.|.|TRBJ2-7|TRBV11-3
CASSPRTGGYEQYF
TGTGCCAGCAGCCCGCGGACCGGAGGCTACGAGCAGTACTTC
>TRBD2|.|TRBJ2-5|TRBV7-3
CASSRQPAGAQYF
TGTGCCAGCAGTAGACAACCAGCGGGGGCCCAGTACTTC
>TRBD1|.|TRBJ1-2|TRBV18
CASSPRGEGGVGYTF
TGTGCCAGCTCACCACGGGGCGAAGGGGGCGTTGGCTACACCTTC
>.|.|TRBJ2-1|TRBV2
CASMSTGVRQFF
TGTGCCAGTATGTCTACGGGGGTGCGGCAGTTCTTC
>.|.|TRBJ1-2|TRBV28
CASSFSWQDYGYTF
TGTGCCAGCAGTTTTTCTTGGCAGGACTATGGCTACACCTTC
>.|.|TRBJ2-3|TRBV2
CASRRELSDTQYF
TGTGCCAGCAGAAGGGAGTTGTCGGATACGCAGTATTTT
>.|few|TRBJ2-5|TRBV6-5
CASSRAIQETQYF
TGTGCCAGCAGTCGCGCCATACAAGAGACCCAGTACTTC
>TRBD1|.|TRBJ2-7|TRBV11-1
CASSPGQGSGEQYF
TGTGCCAGCAGCCCAGGACAGGGGTCGGGCGAGCAGTACTTC
>.|.|TRBJ1-1|TRBV11-3
CASSSGLQEPEAFF
TGTGCCAGCAGCTCGGGACTCCAAGAACCTGAAGCTTTCTTT
>.|.|TRBJ1-5|TRBV11-2
CASSLNNVAQPQHF
TGTGCCAGCAGCTTAAATAATGTGGCACAGCCCCAGCATTTT
>.|few|TRBJ2-3|TRBV28
CASSFLSRLSTDTQYF
TGTGCCAGCAGTTTCCTCAGTCGCCTGAGCACAGATACGCAGTATTTT
>.|.|TRBJ2-1|TRBV6-4
CASSHSQGLEQFF
TGTGCCAGCAGTCACTCCCAGGGATTAGAGCAGTTCTTC
>.|.|TRBJ2-1|TRBV5-1
CASSLGTGTRSSYNEQFF
TGCGCCAGCAGCTTGGGAACCGGGACAAGGAGCTCCTACAATGAGCAGTTCTTC
>TRBD2|.|TRBJ2-7|TRBV19
CASSKRGTRPYEQYF
TGTGCCAGTAGCAAAAGGGGGACTAGACCCTACGAGCAGTACTTC
>.|.|TRBJ1-5|TRBV19
CASSIDHAGSGQPQHF
TGTGCCAGTAGTATAGATCATGCGGGATCCGGTCAGCCCCAGCATTTT
>.|.|TRBJ2-7|TRBV6-1
CASSQGGDSYEQYF
TGTGCCAGCAGTCAAGGAGGAGACTCCTACGAGCAGTACTTC
>.|.|TRBJ2-3|TRBV9
CASSVALSTDTQYF
TGTGCCAGCAGCGTAGCCCTTAGCACAGATACGCAGTATTTT
>.|.|TRBJ2-7|TRBV7-9
CASSLSGGVGSYEQYF
TGTGCCAGCAGCTTAAGTGGAGGGGTGGGGTCCTACGAGCAGTACTTC
>TRBD1|once|TRBJ1-2|TRBV7-3
CASSPTGINYGYTF
TGTGCCAGCTCCCCGACAGGGATAAACTATGGCTACACCTTC